The 2 T cell receptor beta chains listed next were all sequenced from one sample in a study of cytomegalovirus exposure and HLA in healthy donors. The PCR made use of 60 Vbeta and 13 Jbeta primers. Repertoires were generated with immunoSEQ multiplex PCR, while TCRdb's copy carries only in-frame clones and drops some. This sample yields 160,000 or so clones, of which approximately 79% are seen a single time; approximately 6.3% belongs to the top ten. The sequenced sample consisted of PBMCs. The receptors here all came from a man aged 35 to 55 in good health and CMV-seropositive.

The CDR3 loop is CASSQSSGYQETQYF. Here the CDR3 DNA reads TGTGCCAGCAGCCAGTCAAGCGGATACCAAGAGACCCAGTACTTC. The chain couples TRBV5-4 to TRBJ2-5, with D perhaps matching TRBD2 (5 bases). Deletions cut 4 bases from V and 0 bases from J, with 13 bases between. This CDR3 contains 15 residues. In germline, CDR1 is SGHNT, CDR2 YYREEE (reference sequence).

This clone was counted only a few times. The chain is built from TRBV5-1 and TRBJ2-2, with a tentative D call TRBD2 (5 bases). The CDR3 consists of 14 residues. Germline V lookup: CDR1 SGHRS, CDR2 YFSETQ. The V end lost 0 bases, the J end lost 4 bases, and 7 bases lay between the germline ends. CDR3 protein: CASSLGRGTGELFF. Here the CDR3 DNA reads TGCGCCAGCAGCTTGGGCCGGGGCACCGGGGAGCTGTTTTTT.